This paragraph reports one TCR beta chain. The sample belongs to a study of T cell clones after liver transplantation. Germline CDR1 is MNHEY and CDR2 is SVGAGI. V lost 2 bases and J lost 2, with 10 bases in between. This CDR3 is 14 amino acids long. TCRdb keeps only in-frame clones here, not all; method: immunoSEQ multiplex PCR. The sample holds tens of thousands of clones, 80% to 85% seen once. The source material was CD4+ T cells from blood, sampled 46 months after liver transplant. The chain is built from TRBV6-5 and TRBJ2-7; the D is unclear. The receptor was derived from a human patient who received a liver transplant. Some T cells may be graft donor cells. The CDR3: CASSYDGDAYEQYF. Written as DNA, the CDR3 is TGTGCCAGCAGTTACGATGGAGACGCCTACGAGCAGTACTTC.